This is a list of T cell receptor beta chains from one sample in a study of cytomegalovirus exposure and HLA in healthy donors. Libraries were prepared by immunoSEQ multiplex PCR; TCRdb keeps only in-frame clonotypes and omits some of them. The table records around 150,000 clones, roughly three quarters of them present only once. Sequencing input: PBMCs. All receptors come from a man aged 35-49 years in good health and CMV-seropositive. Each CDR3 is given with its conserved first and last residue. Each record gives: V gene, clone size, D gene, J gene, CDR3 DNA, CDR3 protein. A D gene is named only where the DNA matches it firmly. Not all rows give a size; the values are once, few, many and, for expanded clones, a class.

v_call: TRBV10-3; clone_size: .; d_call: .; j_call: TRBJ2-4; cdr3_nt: TGTGCCATCAGTGAGATTGGGGGCGAAAACATTCAGTACTTC; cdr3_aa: CAISEIGGENIQYF
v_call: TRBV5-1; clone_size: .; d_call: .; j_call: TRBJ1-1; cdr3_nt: TGCGCCAGTTCGAACGGGAACACTGAAGCTTTCTTT; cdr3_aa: CASSNGNTEAFF
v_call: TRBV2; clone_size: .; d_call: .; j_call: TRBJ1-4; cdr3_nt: TGTGCCAGCGCCAGGGAAAAACTGTTTTTT; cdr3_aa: CASAREKLFF
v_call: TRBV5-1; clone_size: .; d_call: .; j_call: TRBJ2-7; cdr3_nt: TGCGCCAGCAGCAATGGGGGCGAATACGAGCAGTACTTC; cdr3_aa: CASSNGGEYEQYF
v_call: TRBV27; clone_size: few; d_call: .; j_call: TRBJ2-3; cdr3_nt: TGTGCCAGCAGTTTATCGGTTTTGACAGCCACAGATACGCAGTATTTT; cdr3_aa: CASSLSVLTATDTQYF
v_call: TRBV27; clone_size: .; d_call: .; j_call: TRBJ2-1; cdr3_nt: TGTGCCAGCAGTTCGGACAGACTGTCCTACAATGAGCAGTTCTTC; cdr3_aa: CASSSDRLSYNEQFF
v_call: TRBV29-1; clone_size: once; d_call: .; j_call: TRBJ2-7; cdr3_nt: TGCAGCGTTGAAGATCAAACCCTCGAGCAGTACTTC; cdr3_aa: CSVEDQTLEQYF
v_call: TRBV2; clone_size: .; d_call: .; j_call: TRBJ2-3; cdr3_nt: TGTGCCAGCAGTGAAGGGGCCAGAGATACGCAGTATTTT; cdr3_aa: CASSEGARDTQYF
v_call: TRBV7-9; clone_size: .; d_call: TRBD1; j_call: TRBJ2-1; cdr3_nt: TGTGCCAGCATGGACAGGGAGCAGTTCTTC; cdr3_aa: CASMDREQFF
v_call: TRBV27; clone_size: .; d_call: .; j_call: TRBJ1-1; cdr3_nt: TGTGCCAGCAGTCCGAGAACCATGAACACTGAAGCTTTCTTT; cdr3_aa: CASSPRTMNTEAFF
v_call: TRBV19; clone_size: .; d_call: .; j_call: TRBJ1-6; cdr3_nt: TGTGCCAGTAGTATAGTCCAGGGCAGAGATTCACCCCTCCACTTT; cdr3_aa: CASSIVQGRDSPLHF
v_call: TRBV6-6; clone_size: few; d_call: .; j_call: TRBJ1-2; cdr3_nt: TGTGCCAGCAGGTCACCCCAGGGTGACTATGGCTACACCTTC; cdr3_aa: CASRSPQGDYGYTF
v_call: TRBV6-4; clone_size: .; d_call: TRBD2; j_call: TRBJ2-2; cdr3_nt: TGTGCCAGCAGTCTAAGCGGGGGAAGTACCGGGGAGCTGTTTTTT; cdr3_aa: CASSLSGGSTGELFF
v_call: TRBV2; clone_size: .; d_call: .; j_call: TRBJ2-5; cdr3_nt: TGTGCCAGCATGAGCGGAGGGGAGACCCAGTACTTC; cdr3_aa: CASMSGGETQYF
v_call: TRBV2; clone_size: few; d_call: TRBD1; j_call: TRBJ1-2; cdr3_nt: TGTGCCAGCAGTGCGGACAGGGGGGATGGCTACACCTTC; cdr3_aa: CASSADRGDGYTF
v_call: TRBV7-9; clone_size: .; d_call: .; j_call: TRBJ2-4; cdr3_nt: TGTTCCAACTCTGGGGGCCTGGACAAAGCCAAAAACATTCAGTACTTC; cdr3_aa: CSNSGGLDKAKNIQYF
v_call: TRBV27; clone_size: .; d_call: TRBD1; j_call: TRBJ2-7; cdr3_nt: TGTGCCAGCAGCTCTGGGACAGGGGCCACCGAGCAGTACTTC; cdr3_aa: CASSSGTGATEQYF
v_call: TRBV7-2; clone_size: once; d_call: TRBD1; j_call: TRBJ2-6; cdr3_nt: TGTGCCAGCAGCCCAGGGGGCCATACCTCTGGGGCCAACGTCCTGACTTTC; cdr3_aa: CASSPGGHTSGANVLTF
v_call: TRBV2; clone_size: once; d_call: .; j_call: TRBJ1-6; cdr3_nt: TGTGCCAGCAGTGAGGGGGAGGTCTTGCCCCGTGTCCTCCACTTT; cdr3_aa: CASSEGEVLPRVLHF
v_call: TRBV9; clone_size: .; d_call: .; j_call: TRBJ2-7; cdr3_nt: TGTGCCAGCAGCGTAGGGCAGGGTGGACGGGCGGCCCCCTACGAGCAGTACTTC; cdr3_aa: CASSVGQGGRAAPYEQYF
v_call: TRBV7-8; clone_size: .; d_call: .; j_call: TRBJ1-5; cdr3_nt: TGTGCCAGCAGCTTAGCCGCAGGGTGGTATCAGCCCCAGCATTTT; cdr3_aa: CASSLAAGWYQPQHF
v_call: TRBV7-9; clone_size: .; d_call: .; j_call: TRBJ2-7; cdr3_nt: TGTGCCAGCAGCCCATCTATGTCCTACGAGCAGTACTTC; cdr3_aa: CASSPSMSYEQYF
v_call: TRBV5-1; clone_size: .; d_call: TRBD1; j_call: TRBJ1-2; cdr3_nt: TGCGCCAGCAGCTTAGGGACAGTAGGGGGCTACACCTTC; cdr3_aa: CASSLGTVGGYTF
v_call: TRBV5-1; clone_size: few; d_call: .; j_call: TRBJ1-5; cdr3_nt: TGCGCCAACACGCTACTTGAAGGGAGGGTTCGCAATCAGCCCCAGCATTTT; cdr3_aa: CANTLLEGRVRNQPQHF
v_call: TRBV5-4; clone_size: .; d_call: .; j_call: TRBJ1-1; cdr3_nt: TGTGCCAGCAGCTTACCCCGGGGCGGGGACACTGAAGCTTTCTTT; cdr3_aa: CASSLPRGGDTEAFF
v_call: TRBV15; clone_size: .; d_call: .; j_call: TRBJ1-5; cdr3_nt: TGTGCCACCAGCAGAGCCGGGGTCCAAGGGAGCAATCAGCCCCAGCATTTT; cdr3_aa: CATSRAGVQGSNQPQHF
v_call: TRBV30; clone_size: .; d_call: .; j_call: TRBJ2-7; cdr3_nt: TGTGCCTGGACTCGACGGAGGGGCTACGAGCAGTACTTC; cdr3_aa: CAWTRRRGYEQYF
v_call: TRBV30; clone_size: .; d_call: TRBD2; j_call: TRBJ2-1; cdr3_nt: TGTGCCTGGACCCTAGCGGGGGGTCTCTACAATGAGCAGTTCTTC; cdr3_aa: CAWTLAGGLYNEQFF
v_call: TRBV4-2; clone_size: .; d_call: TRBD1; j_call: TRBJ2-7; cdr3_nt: TGTGCCAGCAGCCAGGGGACAGGGCCCGAGCAGTACTTC; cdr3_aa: CASSQGTGPEQYF
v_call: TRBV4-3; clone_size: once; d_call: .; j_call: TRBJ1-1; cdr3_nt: TGCGCCAGCAGCCAAGTTACCAGAGGGACTGAAGCTTTCTTT; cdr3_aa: CASSQVTRGTEAFF
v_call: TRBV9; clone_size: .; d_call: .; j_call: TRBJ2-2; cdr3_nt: TGTGCCAGCAGCGTAGCTACGTGGAGCGGTGCAAACACCGGGGAGCTGTTTTTT; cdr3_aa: CASSVATWSGANTGELFF
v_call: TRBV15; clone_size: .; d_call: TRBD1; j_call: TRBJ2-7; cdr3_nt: TGTGCCACCAGCAGGGTTACCGGGACAGGGGTTCCCTACGAGCAGTACTTC; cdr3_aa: CATSRVTGTGVPYEQYF
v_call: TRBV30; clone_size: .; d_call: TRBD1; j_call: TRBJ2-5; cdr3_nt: TGTGCCCAGGGACAGCAAGAGACCCAGTACTTC; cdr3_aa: CAQGQQETQYF
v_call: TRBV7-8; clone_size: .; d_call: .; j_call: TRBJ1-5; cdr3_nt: TGTGCCAGCAGCTTAGAGATTCTCGTAGGGGTTAATCAGCCCCAGCATTTT; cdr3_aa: CASSLEILVGVNQPQHF
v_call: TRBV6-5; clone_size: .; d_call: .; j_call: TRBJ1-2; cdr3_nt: TGTGCCAGCAGTCCGTCACAGGCCATTGGCTACACCTTC; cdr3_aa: CASSPSQAIGYTF
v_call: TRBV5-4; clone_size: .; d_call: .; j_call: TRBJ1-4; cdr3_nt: TGTGCCAGCAGCCCCGGGACACCCGGTGAAAAACTGTTTTTT; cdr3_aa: CASSPGTPGEKLFF
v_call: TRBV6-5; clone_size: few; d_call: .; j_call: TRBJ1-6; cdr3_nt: TGTGCCAGCAAATGGTCGGGGGGAAATTCACCCCTCCACTTT; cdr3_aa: CASKWSGGNSPLHF
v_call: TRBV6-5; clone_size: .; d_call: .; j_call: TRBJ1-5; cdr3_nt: TGTGCCAAAAGGGGTCAGCCCCAGCATTTT; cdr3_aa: CAKRGQPQHF
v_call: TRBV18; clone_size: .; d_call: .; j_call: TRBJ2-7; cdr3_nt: TGTGCCAGCTCACCAAGATGGCAGGGACTGGGCGAGCAGTACTTC; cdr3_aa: CASSPRWQGLGEQYF
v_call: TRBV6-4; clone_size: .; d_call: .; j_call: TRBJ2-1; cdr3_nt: TGTGCCAGCAGTGACTCTCCAGGCGTCTCCTACAATGAGCAGTTCTTC; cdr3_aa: CASSDSPGVSYNEQFF
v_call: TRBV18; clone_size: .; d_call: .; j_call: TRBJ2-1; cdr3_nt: TGTGCCAGCTCTGACCGGGACACCTTATACAATGAGCAGTTCTTC; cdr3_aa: CASSDRDTLYNEQFF
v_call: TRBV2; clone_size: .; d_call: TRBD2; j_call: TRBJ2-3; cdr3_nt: TGTGCCAGCAGTGAAGGGGGCCTCCCGGGACTAGCGAGCACAGATACGCAGTATTTT; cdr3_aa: CASSEGGLPGLASTDTQYF
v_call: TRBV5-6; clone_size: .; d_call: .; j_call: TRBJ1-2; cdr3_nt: TGTGCCAGCAGCTTGTCGGACAGAGCAGGCGGCTACACCTTC; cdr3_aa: CASSLSDRAGGYTF
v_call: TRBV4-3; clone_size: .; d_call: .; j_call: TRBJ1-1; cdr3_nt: TGCGCCAGCAGCCAAGATTGGAAGGCGGATGAAGCTTTCTTT; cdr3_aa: CASSQDWKADEAFF
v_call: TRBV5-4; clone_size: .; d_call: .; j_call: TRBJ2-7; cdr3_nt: TGTGCCAGCAGCCGGGGGAGCAGCTACGAGCAGTACTTC; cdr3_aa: CASSRGSSYEQYF
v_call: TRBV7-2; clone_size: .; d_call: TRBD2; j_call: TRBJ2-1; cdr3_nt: TGTGCCAGCAGCACCCTAGCGGTACTGTACAATGAGCAGTTCTTC; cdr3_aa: CASSTLAVLYNEQFF
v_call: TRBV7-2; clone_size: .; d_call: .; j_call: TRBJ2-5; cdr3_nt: TGTGCCAGCAGCTTGGAAGACTCCCAAGAGACCCAGTACTTC; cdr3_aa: CASSLEDSQETQYF
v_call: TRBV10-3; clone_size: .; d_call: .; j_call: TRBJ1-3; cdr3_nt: TGTGCCATCAGTGAAACTGGCTCTGGAAACACCATATATTTT; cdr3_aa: CAISETGSGNTIYF
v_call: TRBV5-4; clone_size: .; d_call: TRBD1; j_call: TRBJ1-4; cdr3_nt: TGTGCCAGCTCTGAGACAGGGGCAGAAGAAAAACTGTTTTTT; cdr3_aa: CASSETGAEEKLFF
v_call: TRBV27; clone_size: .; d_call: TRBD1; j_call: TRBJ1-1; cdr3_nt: TGTGCCAGCAGCCTATTCGACAGGGGCAAAACTGAAGCTTTCTTT; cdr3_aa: CASSLFDRGKTEAFF
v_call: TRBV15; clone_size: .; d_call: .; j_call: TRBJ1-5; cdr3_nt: TGTGCCACCAGCAGAGATACGTCGGCGGCCCAGCATTTT; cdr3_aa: CATSRDTSAAQHF
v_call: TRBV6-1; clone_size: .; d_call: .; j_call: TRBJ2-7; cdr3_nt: TGTGCCAGCAGGGCGGGACAGTTGTACGAGCAGTACTTC; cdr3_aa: CASRAGQLYEQYF
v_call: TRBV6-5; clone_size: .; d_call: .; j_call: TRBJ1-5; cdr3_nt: TGTGCCACCGCAAAACAGGATTTTCATCAGCCCCAGCATTTT; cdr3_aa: CATAKQDFHQPQHF
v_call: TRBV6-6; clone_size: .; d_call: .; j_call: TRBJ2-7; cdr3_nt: TGTGCCAGCAGTTCCCGACTAGACGAGCAGTACTTC; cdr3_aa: CASSSRLDEQYF
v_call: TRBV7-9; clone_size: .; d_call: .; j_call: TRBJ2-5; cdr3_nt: TGTGCCAGCAGCCCTCCGTTCAGAGAGGGAGAGACCCAGTACTTC; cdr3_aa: CASSPPFREGETQYF
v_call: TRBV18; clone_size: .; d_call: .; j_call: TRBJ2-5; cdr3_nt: TGTGCCAGCTCACCACGGCGGGAGACCCAGTACTTC; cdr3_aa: CASSPRRETQYF
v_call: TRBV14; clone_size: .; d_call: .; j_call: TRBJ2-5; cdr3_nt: TGTGCCAGCAGCGCCGGGGGGACCCAGTACTTC; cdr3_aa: CASSAGGTQYF
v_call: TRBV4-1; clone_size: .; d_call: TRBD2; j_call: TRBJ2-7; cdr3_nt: TGCGCCAGCAGCCAACATAGCGGGGCGGCTTCCTACGAGCAGTACTTC; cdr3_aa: CASSQHSGAASYEQYF